This paragraph reports one T cell receptor (beta chain). The antigen is not known. A read error is the likely source, as a far larger clone sits one nucleotide away. The conserved phenylalanine or tryptophan is not found at the CDR3 terminus, so this likely reflects a read error. Sequencing libraries for TCR beta were prepared with iRepertoire HTBI primers and Arm-PCR of CDR3 regions. TCRdb ran MiXCR on the multiplex PCR reads and lists one entry per CDR3 protein. The repertoire includes hundreds of thousands of distinct CDR3 sequences, around 19% of them detected once, and 25% to 30% sits in the top ten. As for time point: persistent/refractory GD, antithyroid drugs over 5 years with positive TRAb. Extracted PBMC RNA gave rise to the TCR library. Per germline, CDR1 MNHGY and CDR2 SVAAGI. The length of the CDR3 is 16 residues. V lost 3 bases and J lost 5; bases outside the gene matches: 11. This sample was included in a study of regulatory T cells in long-lasting Graves disease. Study observations and caveats: TRBV28, TRBJ1-2 and TRBJ2-5 were favored in persistent disease.

This sequence joins TRBV6-9 and TRBJ1-1; 8 bases map to TRBD1. This specimen consisted of peripheral blood mononuclear cells (PBMCs), obtained when the disease was refractory, from a patient treated with antithyroid drugs. This receptor was identified in a female donor with Graves disease. CDR3 in amino acids: CASSYPTGTGGTEAFS. CDR3 coding DNA: TGTGCCAGCAGTTACCCTACCGGAACAGGGGGAACTGAAGCTTTCTCT.